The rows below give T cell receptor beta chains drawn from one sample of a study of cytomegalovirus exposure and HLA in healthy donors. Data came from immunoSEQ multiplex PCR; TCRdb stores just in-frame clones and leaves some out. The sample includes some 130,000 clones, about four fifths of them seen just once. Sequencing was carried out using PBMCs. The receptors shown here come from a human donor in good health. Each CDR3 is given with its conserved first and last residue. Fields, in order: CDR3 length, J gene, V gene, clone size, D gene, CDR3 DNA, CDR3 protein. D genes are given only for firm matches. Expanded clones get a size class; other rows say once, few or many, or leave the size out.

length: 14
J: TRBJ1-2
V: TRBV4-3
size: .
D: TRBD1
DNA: TGCGCCAGCAGCCACCTGGACAGGGAGGCTGGCTACACCTTC
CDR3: CASSHLDREAGYTF

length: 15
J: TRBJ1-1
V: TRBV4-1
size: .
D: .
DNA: TGCGCCAGCAGCCAAGGAGCAGGGCTGGCCACTGAAGCTTTCTTT
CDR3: CASSQGAGLATEAFF

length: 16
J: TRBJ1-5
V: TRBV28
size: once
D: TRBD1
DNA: TGTGCCAGCAAACGTCACGGGACAGGGCTCAATCAGCCCCAGCATTTT
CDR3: CASKRHGTGLNQPQHF

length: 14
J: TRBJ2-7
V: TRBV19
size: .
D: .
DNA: TGTGCCAGTAGTATCCGGGATCACCCGTACGAGCAGTACTTC
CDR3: CASSIRDHPYEQYF

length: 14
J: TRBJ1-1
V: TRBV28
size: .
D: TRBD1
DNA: TGTGCCAGCAGTTTTGTAGGGGGCTCCCCTGAAGCTTTCTTT
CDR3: CASSFVGGSPEAFF

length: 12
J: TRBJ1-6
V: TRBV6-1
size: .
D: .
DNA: TGTGCCAGTCCTGGGGGCAATTCACCCCTCCACTTT
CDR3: CASPGGNSPLHF

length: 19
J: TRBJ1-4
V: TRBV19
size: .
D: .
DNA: TGTGCTACGCGGACCTTGACGCTGGGACACGACGCTTTTAATGAAAAACTGTTTTTT
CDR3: CATRTLTLGHDAFNEKLFF

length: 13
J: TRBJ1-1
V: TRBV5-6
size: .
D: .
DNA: TGTGCCAGCAGCTTGAGTACAATGACTGAAGCTTTCTTT
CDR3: CASSLSTMTEAFF

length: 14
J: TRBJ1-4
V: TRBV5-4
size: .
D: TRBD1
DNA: TGTGCCAGCAGCTTTGGGACAGGGCATGAAAAACTGTTTTTT
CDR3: CASSFGTGHEKLFF

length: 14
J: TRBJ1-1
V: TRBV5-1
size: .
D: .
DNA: TGCGCCAGCAGTCCATATGACAGTTCCACTGAAGCTTTCTTT
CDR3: CASSPYDSSTEAFF

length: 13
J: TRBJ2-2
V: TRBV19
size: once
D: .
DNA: TGTGCCAGTAGGGAAGGGGGATACGGGGAGCTGTTTTTT
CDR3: CASREGGYGELFF

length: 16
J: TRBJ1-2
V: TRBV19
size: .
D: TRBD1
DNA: TGTGCCAGTAGGATGGACAGGAGTCACCTTAACTATGGCTACACCTTC
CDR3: CASRMDRSHLNYGYTF

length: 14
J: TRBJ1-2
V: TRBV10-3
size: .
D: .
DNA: TGTGCCATCAGTGAGTCGATTGAGGAGAATGGCTACACCTTC
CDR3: CAISESIEENGYTF

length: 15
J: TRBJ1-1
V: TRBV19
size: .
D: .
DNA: TGTGCCAGTAGTCAGGGACATCCTCAGAACACTGAAGCTTTCTTT
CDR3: CASSQGHPQNTEAFF

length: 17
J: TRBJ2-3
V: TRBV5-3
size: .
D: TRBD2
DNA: TGTGCCAGAAGCCGGACTAGCGGGGGGAGGGGCACAGATACGCAGTATTTT
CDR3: CARSRTSGGRGTDTQYF

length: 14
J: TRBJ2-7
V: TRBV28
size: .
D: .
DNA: TGTGCCAGCAGCCCAAGACACGGATCCTACGAGCAGTACTTC
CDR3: CASSPRHGSYEQYF

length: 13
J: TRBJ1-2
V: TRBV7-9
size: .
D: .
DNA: TGTGCCAGCAGCCCTAGATCTAACTATGGCTACACCTTC
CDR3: CASSPRSNYGYTF

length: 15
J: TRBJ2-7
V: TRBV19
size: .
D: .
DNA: TGTGCCAGTAGTATGTCCGGGGTTCCGGCCTACGAGCAGTACTTC
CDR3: CASSMSGVPAYEQYF

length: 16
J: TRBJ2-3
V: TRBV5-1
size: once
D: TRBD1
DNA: TGCGCCAGCAGCATAGGACAGGAGCCTAGCACAGATACGCAGTATTTT
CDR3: CASSIGQEPSTDTQYF

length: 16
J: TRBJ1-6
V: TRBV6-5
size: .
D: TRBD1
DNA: TGTGCCAGCAGTTACTCCCTACAGGGGTGGGATTCACCCCTCCACTTT
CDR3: CASSYSLQGWDSPLHF

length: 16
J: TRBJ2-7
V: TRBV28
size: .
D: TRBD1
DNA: TGTGCCAGCACTGTCGACAGGGGAGGAAGGGCCTACGAGCAGTACTTC
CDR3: CASTVDRGGRAYEQYF

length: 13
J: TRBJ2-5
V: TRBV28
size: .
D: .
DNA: TGTGCCAGCAGTCTCTTGGGGGGAGAGACCCAGTACTTC
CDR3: CASSLLGGETQYF

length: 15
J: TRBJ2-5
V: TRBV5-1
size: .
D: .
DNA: TGCGCCAGCAGCCGGGACCTAGGGGGGGAAGAGACCCAGTACTTC
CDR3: CASSRDLGGEETQYF

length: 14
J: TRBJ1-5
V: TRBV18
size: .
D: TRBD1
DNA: TGTGCCAGCTGTTCCACAGGGGCCAATCAGCCCCAGCATTTT
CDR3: CASCSTGANQPQHF

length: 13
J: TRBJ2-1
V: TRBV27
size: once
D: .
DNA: TGTGCCAGCAGGGCAATACACTACAATGAGCAGTTCTTC
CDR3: CASRAIHYNEQFF

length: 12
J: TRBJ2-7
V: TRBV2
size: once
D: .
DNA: TGTGCCAGCAGATACCGAGACTACGAGCAGTACTTC
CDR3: CASRYRDYEQYF

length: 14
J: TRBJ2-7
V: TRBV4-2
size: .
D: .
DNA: TGTGCCAGCGGAAAAGGAGTCGGGACCTACGAGCAGTACTTC
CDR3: CASGKGVGTYEQYF

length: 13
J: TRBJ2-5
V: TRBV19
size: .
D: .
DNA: TGTGCCAGTAGTATATCCCGGGTTGAGACCCAGTACTTC
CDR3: CASSISRVETQYF

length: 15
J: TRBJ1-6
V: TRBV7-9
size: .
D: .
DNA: TGTTCCAGCAGCCTAGTGGTCCCCGGAGGACCACCCCTCCACTTT
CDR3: CSSSLVVPGGPPLHF

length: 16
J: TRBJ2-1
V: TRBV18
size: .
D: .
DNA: TGTGCCAGCTCACCTAAACAAAAGGGACTTTCGGGTGAGCAGTTCTTC
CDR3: CASSPKQKGLSGEQFF

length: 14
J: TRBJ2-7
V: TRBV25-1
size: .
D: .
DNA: TGTGCCAGCAGCCCCCGAAGTTCACTCTACGAGCAGTACTTC
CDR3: CASSPRSSLYEQYF

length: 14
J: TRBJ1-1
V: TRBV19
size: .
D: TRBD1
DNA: TGTGCCAGTGCACCCGGGACAGGGGAAACTGAAGCTTTCTTT
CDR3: CASAPGTGETEAFF

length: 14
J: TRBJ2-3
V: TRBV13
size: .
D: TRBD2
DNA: TGTGCCTACGCAGCGGGGGTAGGCACAGATACGCAGTATTTT
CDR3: CAYAAGVGTDTQYF

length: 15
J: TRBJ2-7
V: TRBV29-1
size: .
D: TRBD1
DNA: TGCAGCGCTGACTACAGGGGCCTCAGCTCCTACGAGCAGTACTTC
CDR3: CSADYRGLSSYEQYF

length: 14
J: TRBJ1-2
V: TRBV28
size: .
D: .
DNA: TGTGCCAGCAGACCTCCTGGGGGCGACTATGGCTACACCTTC
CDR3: CASRPPGGDYGYTF

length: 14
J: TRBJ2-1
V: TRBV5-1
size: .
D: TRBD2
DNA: TGCGCCAGCACCCCGGGACTAGCGTGGGATGAGCAGTTCTTC
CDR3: CASTPGLAWDEQFF

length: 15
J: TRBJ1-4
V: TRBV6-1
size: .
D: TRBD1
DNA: TGTGCCAGCAGCGCAGGGGGCGCGGGGAATGAAAAACTGTTTTTT
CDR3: CASSAGGAGNEKLFF

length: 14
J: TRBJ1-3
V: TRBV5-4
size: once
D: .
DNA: TGTGCCAGCAGCTTCGACGTCGGGGGAAACACCATATATTTT
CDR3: CASSFDVGGNTIYF

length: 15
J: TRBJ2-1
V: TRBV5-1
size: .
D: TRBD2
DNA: TGCGCCAGCAGCTCTAGGACTAGCGGTTTCGATGAGCAGTTCTTC
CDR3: CASSSRTSGFDEQFF

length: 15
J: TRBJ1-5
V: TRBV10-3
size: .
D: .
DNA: TGTGCCACCACCGCGGGGGCTAGAAACAATCAGCCCCAGCATTTT
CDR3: CATTAGARNNQPQHF

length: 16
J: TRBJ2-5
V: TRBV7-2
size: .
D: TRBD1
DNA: TGTGCCAGCAGCCCGGGACAGGGGGGCTTCGGAGAGACCCAGTACTTC
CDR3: CASSPGQGGFGETQYF

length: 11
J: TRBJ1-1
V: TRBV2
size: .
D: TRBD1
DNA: TGTGCCAGCGTCAGGGGGACTGAAGCTTTCTTT
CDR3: CASVRGTEAFF

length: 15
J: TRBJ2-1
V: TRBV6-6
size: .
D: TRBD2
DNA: TGTGCCAGCAGCACTAGGACTAGCGGGGGCAATGAGCAGTTCTTC
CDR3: CASSTRTSGGNEQFF

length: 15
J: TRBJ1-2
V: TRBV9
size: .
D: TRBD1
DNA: TGTGCCAGCAGCGCGGCGATGGGACAGAACTATGGCTACACCTTC
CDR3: CASSAAMGQNYGYTF

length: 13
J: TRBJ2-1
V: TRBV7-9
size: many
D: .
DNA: TGTGCCAGCAGCTTAGTCAGTACCAATGAGCAGTTCTTC
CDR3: CASSLVSTNEQFF

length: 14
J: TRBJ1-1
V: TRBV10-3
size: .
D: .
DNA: TGTGCCGTAAATCGGGGGATTTTAAACACTGAAGCTTTCTTT
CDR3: CAVNRGILNTEAFF

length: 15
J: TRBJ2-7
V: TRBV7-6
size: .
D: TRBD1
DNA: TGTGCCAGCAGCCCGACAGGGGGGGATCCCTACGAGCAGTACTTC
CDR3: CASSPTGGDPYEQYF

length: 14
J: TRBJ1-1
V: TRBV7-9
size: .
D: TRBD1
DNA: TGTGCCAGCAGCTTCACGGGACAGGGTACTGAAGCTTTCTTT
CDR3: CASSFTGQGTEAFF

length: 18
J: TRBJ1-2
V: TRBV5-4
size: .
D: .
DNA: TGTGCCAGCAGCCCAACGGCGGGGGCAGCCCCGCTTAACTATGGCTACACCTTC
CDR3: CASSPTAGAAPLNYGYTF